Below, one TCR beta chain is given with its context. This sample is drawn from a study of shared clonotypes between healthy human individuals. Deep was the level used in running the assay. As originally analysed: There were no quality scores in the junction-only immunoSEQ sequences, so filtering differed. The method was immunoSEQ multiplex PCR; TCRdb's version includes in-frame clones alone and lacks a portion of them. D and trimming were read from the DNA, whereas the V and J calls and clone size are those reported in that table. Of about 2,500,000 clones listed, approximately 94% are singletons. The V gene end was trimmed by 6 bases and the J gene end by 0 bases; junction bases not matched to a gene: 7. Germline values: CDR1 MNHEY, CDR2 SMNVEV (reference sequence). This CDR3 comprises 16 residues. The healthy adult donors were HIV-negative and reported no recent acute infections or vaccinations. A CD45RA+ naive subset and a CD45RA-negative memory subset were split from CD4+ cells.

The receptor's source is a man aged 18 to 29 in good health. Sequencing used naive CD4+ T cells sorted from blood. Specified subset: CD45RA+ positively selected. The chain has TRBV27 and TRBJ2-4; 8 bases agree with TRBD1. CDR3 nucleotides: TGTGCCAGCAGCGGTACAGGGGGAATAGCCAAAAACATTCAGTACTTC. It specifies CASSGTGGIAKNIQYF.